The 25 T cell receptor beta chains below all came from one sample that was sequenced in a study of T-cell memory formation after mild COVID-19. One entry per CDR3 protein, called by TCRdb with MiXCR from the 5' RACE reads. The sample lists 250,000 or so distinct CDR3 sequences; under 20% were seen once. Sequencing was done on a sample of PBMCs or a T cell subset sorted from them (not recorded which). These receptor sequences come from a man aged 18 to 29 who had mild COVID-19 (a few samples of this study predate the infection). Cell type and time point are not known.

This clonotype has only a few counts. This rearrangement joins TRBV7-8 to TRBJ2-2; TRBD1 matches at 8 bases. Trimming removed 4 bases from V and 1 base from J; junction bases left unmatched: 2. The germline V gene encodes CDR1 SGHVS and CDR2 FQNEAQ. The CDR3 totals 15 residues. The CDR3 loop reads CASSWGQVNTGELFF. The CDR3 nucleotides read TGTGCCAGCAGCTGGGGACAGGTGAACACCGGGGAGCTGTTTTTT.

The table lists this clonotype with a few counts. The chain has TRBV3-1 and TRBJ2-3; 7 nucleotides match TRBD1. The trim removed 3 bases at V and 9 bases at J, leaving 12 bases unmatched. Germline CDR1 LGHDT, CDR2 YNNKEL (reference sequence). CDR3 size: 15 residues. The CDR3, as DNA: TGTGCCAGCAGCCACGGGACAGCAACGGCGGAGACGCAGTATTTT. Translation gives CASSHGTATAETQYF.

In this sample, this clonotype turned up many times. The chain uses TRBV7-2 and TRBJ2-4; the match to TRBD2 covers 8 bases. CDR3 length equals 19 residues. Germline V lookup: CDR1 SGHTA, CDR2 FQGNSA. With 5 bases clipped from V and 0 bases from J, the junction kept 15 bases outside the gene matches. DNA for the CDR3: TGTGCCAGCAGCCCGCTTGGCGGGGGGCCCGACAGAGCCAAAAACATTCAGTACTTC. Residues: CASSPLGGGPDRAKNIQYF.

The chain links TRBV7-2 to TRBJ2-1, with 8 bases fitting TRBD1. The CDR3 totals 13 residues. Losses at the gene ends were 7 bases for V and 5 bases for J; bases not matched to a gene: 4. In germline, CDR1 is SGHTA, CDR2 FQGNSA. The CDR3 coding sequence is TGTGCCAGCATTGACAGGGGAAACAATGAGCAGTTCTTC. Translation: CASIDRGNNEQFF.

This chain connects TRBV12-3 or TRBV12-4 to TRBJ2-1; TRBD2 aligns across 12 bases. V lost 4 bases, J lost 0 bases, and 7 bases stayed unmatched. The CDR3 totals 18 residues. The chain's CDR3 is CASSYGLAGYSSYNEQFF. DNA of the CDR3: TGTGCCAGCAGTTACGGACTAGCGGGGTATAGCTCCTACAATGAGCAGTTCTTC.

V and J are TRBV3-1 and TRBJ1-1; weak D call: TRBD1 (5 bases). Trimming took off 4 bases at V and 5 bases at J, with 17 bases between the two ends. The CDR3 consists of 15 residues. CDR1 is LGHDT and CDR2 is YNNKEL in the germline V gene (reference sequence). CDR3 loop: CASSRAEWGRTEAFF. The CDR3 DNA follows: TGTGCCAGCAGCCGAGCGGAGTGGGGGAGGACTGAAGCTTTCTTT.

This rearrangement joins TRBV29-1 to TRBJ1-1, with 9 bases matching TRBD1. Germline V gene data show CDR1 as SQVTM and CDR2 as ANQGSEA. The V gene end was trimmed by 6 bases and the J gene end by 6 bases; junction bases not matched to a gene: 17. This CDR3 region has 16 residues. CDR3 bases: TGCAGCGTCTCAATGTGGGACAGGGTAGGATATCCTGAAGCTTTCTTT. Protein product: CSVSMWDRVGYPEAFF.

Many counts were recorded for this clonotype. This chain connects TRBV7-2 to TRBJ2-3; D unresolved. The V gene's germline CDR1 is SGHTA and CDR2 FQGNSA. This CDR3 region has 14 residues. Trimming pared 1 base from V and 1 base from J, leaving 6 bases between. The CDR3 bases are TGTGCCAGCAGCTTAGGTCTGGGCACAGATACGCAGTATTTT. The encoded protein is CASSLGLGTDTQYF.

This sequence joins TRBV9 and TRBJ2-3, with no clear D. Germline lookup yields CDR1 SGDLS and CDR2 YYNGEE. This CDR3 has 12 residues. The ends were cut back, 0 bases at V and 6 bases at J, with 5 bases in the middle. In nucleotides, the CDR3 is TGTGCCAGCAGCGTAGTGGGGGATACGCAGTATTTT. Translation: CASSVVGDTQYF. Full variable domain (missing parts from reference TRBV9 and TRBJ2-3): DSGVTQTPKHLITATGQRVTLRCSPRSGDLSVYWYQQSLDQGLQFLIQYYNGEERAKGNILERFSAQQFPDLHSELNLSSLELGDSALYFCASSVVGDTQYFGPGTRLTVL.

The genes are TRBV7-2 and TRBJ2-2, with a possible D match to TRBD2 (7 bases). Trimming removed 5 bases from V and 2 bases from J, with 15 bases in between. The germline V gene encodes CDR1 SGHTA and CDR2 FQGNSA. The CDR3 has 16 residues. The CDR3 DNA is TGTGCCAGCAGCCCCTGGGGGGGACAAAACACCGGGGAGCTGTTTTTT. Translating it yields CASSPWGGQNTGELFF.

Only a few counts were recorded for this clonotype. The chain employs TRBV4-3 and TRBJ1-2, with D uncertain. Between the trimmed V and J ends, which lost 1 base and 6 bases, there was a span of 12 bases. This CDR3 is 14 amino acids long. CDR1 is LGHNA and CDR2 is YSLEER in the germline V gene. The CDR3 DNA is TGCGCCAGCAGCCAAGGAGGCCGTTGGAATGGCTACACCTTC. This codes for CASSQGGRWNGYTF.

In this sample, this clonotype turned up a few times. This chain links TRBV7-8 with TRBJ2-1; no clear D gene. This CDR3 is built from 16 residues. V lost 5 bases and J 7 bases, leaving 21 bases between the germline ends. Germline V CDR1 and CDR2: SGHVS, FQNEAQ. CDR3 in amino acids: CASSPVWAEKRNEQFF. The DNA for the CDR3 is TGTGCCAGCAGCCCCGTCTGGGCCGAGAAACGGAATGAGCAGTTCTTC.

V is TRBV6-5 and J is TRBJ1-1, with D maybe TRBD1 (6 bases). The V gene lost 5 bases and the J gene lost 2 bases, with 15 bases spanning the gap. CDR3 size: 15 residues. Germline V gene data show CDR1 as MNHEY and CDR2 as SVGAGI. Here the CDR3 DNA reads TGTGCCAGCAGTCCAGGGGACCTCGGCAACACTGAAGCTTTCTTT. Its protein product is CASSPGDLGNTEAFF.

The chain joins TRBV9 to TRBJ2-4; TRBD1 might be the D (5 bases). CDR3 length: 14 amino acids. The germline V gene encodes CDR1 SGDLS and CDR2 YYNGEE. Trimming left V 0 bases short and J 8 bases short, with 12 bases between. The CDR3 nucleotides read TGTGCCAGCAGCGTAGGCCCCAGGGAAGACATTCAGTACTTC. Translated: CASSVGPREDIQYF.

This clonotype was counted many times. This sequence joins TRBV12-3 or TRBV12-4 and TRBJ2-3; D may be TRBD2 (7 bases). Trimming removed 1 base at V and 6 bases at J, with 14 bases between. This CDR3 has 15 amino acids. The CDR3 DNA follows: TGTGCCAGCAGTTTAGGTGGGGGGGCCGTGGATACGCAGTATTTT. It specifies CASSLGGGAVDTQYF.

The chain joins TRBV25-1 to TRBJ1-4, with D possibly TRBD1 on 5 matching bases. Germline loops: CDR1 MGHDK, CDR2 SYGVNS. The CDR3 spans 13 residues. The V and J ends lost 7 bases and 6 bases respectively, with 12 bases between them. The CDR3, as DNA: TGTGCCAGCAAACGGCAGGGCGATGAAAAACTGTTTTTT. It codes for CASKRQGDEKLFF.

This clonotype has just a few counts. V is TRBV20-1 and J is TRBJ2-5, with 8 bases matching TRBD2. Germline V gene lookup returns CDR1 DFQATT and CDR2 SNEGSKA (reference sequence). The V and J ends lost 5 bases and 5 bases, in that order; junction bases with no gene match: 13. CDR3 length: 15 amino acids. In DNA, the CDR3 is TGCAGTGCTCCCCGTGGTAGCGGGGTAAGGGAGACCCAGTACTTC. Protein: CSAPRGSGVRETQYF.

The chain employs TRBV9 and TRBJ1-3; D not resolved. Trimming cost V 0 bases and J 0 bases, with 4 bases left between them. CDR3 length: 14 amino acids. The germline V gene encodes CDR1 SGDLS and CDR2 YYNGEE. The DNA for the CDR3 is TGTGCCAGCAGCGTAGCCAGCTCTGGAAACACCATATATTTT. Translating gives CASSVASSGNTIYF.

This clonotype was detected ten times or more. The genes are TRBV9 and TRBJ1-2; 7 nucleotides agree with TRBD1. Trimming took 0 bases from V and 7 from J; bases not matched to a gene: 12. The CDR3 is 16 amino acids. Per the germline V gene, CDR1 is SGDLS and CDR2 is YYNGEE. CDR3 in amino acids: CASSVDPQGPRPGYTF. CDR3 coding DNA: TGTGCCAGCAGCGTAGACCCACAGGGGCCTCGACCTGGCTACACCTTC.

CDR3 amino acids: CASSDRDYTGELFF. The DNA of the CDR3 is TGTGCCAGCAGTGACAGGGATTACACCGGGGAGCTGTTTTTT. The rearrangement uses TRBV2 and TRBJ2-2, with D possibly TRBD1 on 5 matching bases. This CDR3 is 14 amino acids long. The V and J ends lost 3 bases and 3 bases respectively, with 8 bases between them. Germline V gene lookup returns CDR1 SNHLY and CDR2 FYNNEI.

This clonotype was detected only a few times. The chain recombines TRBV6-6 with TRBJ2-1, with 8 nucleotides matching TRBD2. Germline-derived CDR1 and CDR2 are MNHNY and SVGAGI (reference sequence). V was pared by 5 bases and J by 3 bases, with 12 bases of the junction left unmatched. This CDR3 is built from 17 residues. The CDR3 DNA is TGTGCCAGCAGTACTGGGGGACTAGGATCGTACTACAATGAGCAGTTCTTC. It is translated as CASSTGGLGSYYNEQFF.

The chain has TRBV9 and TRBJ2-5; 13 bases are shared with TRBD2. This CDR3 is 15 amino acids long. Germline assignment: CDR1 SGDLS and CDR2 YYNGEE. V lost 3 bases and J lost 3; bases outside the gene matches: 2. DNA of the CDR3: TGTGCCAGCAGCGACGGACTAGCGGGGGAAGAGACCCAGTACTTC. This translates into CASSDGLAGEETQYF.

This clonotype was seen more than once but under ten times. The chain links TRBV20-1 to TRBJ2-7; D unresolved. Germline loops: CDR1 DFQATT, CDR2 SNEGSKA (reference sequence). V lost 1 base and J 2 bases, leaving 15 bases between the germline ends. The CDR3 runs 15 residues. CDR3 loop: CSARGPPAETYEQYV. CDR3 DNA: TGCAGTGCTAGAGGTCCGCCAGCCGAGACCTACGAGCAGTACGTC.

CDR3 nucleotide sequence: TGTGCCAGCAGCTCTGTGGAGACCCAGTACTTC. Encoded protein: CASSSVETQYF. The chain carries TRBV7-9 and TRBJ2-5, with D hard to call. The CDR3 has 11 residues. Germline loops: CDR1 SEHNR, CDR2 FQNEAQ (reference sequence). The ends were cut back, 4 bases at V and 5 bases at J, with 5 bases in the middle.

This clonotype was seen a few times. The gene calls are TRBV12-3 or TRBV12-4 and TRBJ1-4; 7 bases match TRBD1. Unmatched junction bases numbered 16, after V lost 1 base and J lost 8 bases. This CDR3 contains 18 residues. CDR3 protein: CASSLVLGQSPVGEKLFF. The CDR3 bases are TGTGCCAGCAGTTTAGTACTGGGACAGAGTCCAGTAGGGGAAAAACTGTTTTTT.